Following are 23 T cell receptor beta chains from one sample sequenced in a study of cytomegalovirus exposure and HLA in healthy donors. The PCR used 60 Vbeta and 13 Jbeta primers. This table comes from immunoSEQ multiplex PCR, and its TCRdb copy is limited to in-frame clones, with some not included. The sample has 150,000 to 200,000 clones, over 70% seen once. The sequenced sample was PBMCs. These TCRs come from a woman between 18 and 29 years old in good health and CMV-seropositive.

This chain's CDR3 is CASSLGRERAHEQYF. CDR3 DNA: TGTGCCAGCAGCTTAGGCCGGGAGCGGGCCCACGAGCAGTACTTC. The chain employs TRBV7-9 and TRBJ2-5; maybe TRBD2 (6 bases). The J call may be in error: the DNA end matches TRBJ2-7 better. This CDR3 is built from 15 residues. Germline CDR1 is SEHNR and CDR2 is FQNEAQ (reference sequence).

A few counts support this clone. The CDR3 loop is CASSSGTSSSGELFF. The DNA for the CDR3 is TGTGCCAGCAGTTCCGGGACTAGTTCCTCCGGGGAGCTGTTTTTT. The rearrangement uses TRBV6-1 and TRBJ2-2; TRBD2 matches 8 bases. Germline lookup yields CDR1 MNHNS and CDR2 SASEGT. The CDR3 sequence is 15 residues long. Trimming at V came to 5 bases and at J to 6 bases, leaving 8 bases not matched to a gene.

The rearrangement uses TRBV9 and TRBJ2-3; D is perhaps TRBD2 (7 bases). Trimming took off 5 bases at V and 2 bases at J, with 21 bases between the two ends. In germline, CDR1 is SGDLS, CDR2 YYNGEE. The CDR3 extends over 17 amino acids. In DNA, the CDR3 is TGTGCCAGCAGTCCTAGGGTGGGGGGGGCCTACACAGATACGCAGTATTTT. Protein sequence: CASSPRVGGAYTDTQYF.

The chain uses TRBV7-2 and TRBJ2-3; 14 positions agree with TRBD2. The CDR3 is made up of 18 amino acids. CDR1 and CDR2 (germline): SGHTA, FQGNSA. V lost 1 base to trimming and J lost 6 bases; unmatched junction nucleotides: 9. CDR3 amino acids: CASSLGWGTSGGLDTQYF. The CDR3 DNA sequence: TGTGCCAGCAGCTTAGGGTGGGGGACTAGCGGGGGCCTCGATACGCAGTATTTT. Full variable domain (outside the CDR3, taken from reference TRBV7-2 and TRBJ2-3): GAGVSQSPSNKVTEKGKDVELRCDPISGHTALYWYRQSLGQGLEFLIYFQGNSAPDKSGLPSDRFSAERTGGSVSTLTIQRTQQEDSAVYLCASSLGWGTSGGLDTQYFGPGTRLTVL.

The gene calls are TRBV5-1 and TRBJ2-4; the D gene is possibly TRBD1 (7 bases). V was shortened by 4 bases and J by 3 bases, with 14 bases between the two germline ends. Germline V gives CDR1 SGHRS, CDR2 YFSETQ. There are 15 residues in the CDR3. For the CDR3, the DNA is TGCGCCAGCAGCCCCCAGGGGGGAGTCAAAAACATTCAGTACTTC. Translation: CASSPQGGVKNIQYF.

The CDR3 DNA is TGCGCCAGCAGCTCATCAGGGGGTTTGGAGGAGCAGTACTTC. It yields the protein CASSSSGGLEEQYF. This chain joins TRBV5-1 and TRBJ2-7; 7 bases agree with TRBD1. Germline CDR1 reads SGHRS; CDR2 reads YFSETQ. J gave up 7 bases and V 3 bases, and 10 bases lay outside the gene matches. This CDR3 has 14 residues.

J is TRBJ1-6 and V is TRBV7-9; D gene unclear. Germline assignment: CDR1 SEHNR and CDR2 FQNEAQ (reference sequence). With 5 bases removed from V and 6 bases from J, the gap between germline ends came to 8 bases. The CDR3 is 13 amino acids. CDR3 nucleotide sequence: TGTGCCAGCAGCCCCGGAGTTAATTCACCCCTCCACTTT. Translating gives CASSPGVNSPLHF. The complete variable domain, with remaining parts taken from reference TRBV7-9 and TRBJ1-6, reads DTGVSQNPRHKITKRGQNVTFRCDPISEHNRLYWYRQTLGQGPEFLTYFQNEAQLEKSRLLSDRFSAERPKGSFSTLEIQRTEQGDSAMYLCASSPGVNSPLHFGNGTRLTVT.

This sequence joins TRBV7-6 and TRBJ2-7; a weak D match, TRBD2 (6 bases). Between the trimmed V and J ends, which lost 1 base and 7 bases, there was a span of 17 bases. The CDR3 spans 15 residues. Per the germline V gene, CDR1 is SGHVS and CDR2 is FNYEAQ. Here the CDR3 reads CASSLVGGPSLEQYF. The DNA of the CDR3 is TGTGCCAGCAGCTTAGTGGGGGGACCCTCGTTAGAGCAGTACTTC.

This rearrangement joins TRBV4-3 to TRBJ1-2; 8 nucleotides line up with TRBD1. J lost 3 bases, V lost 4 bases, and 4 bases had no gene match. This CDR3 region has 14 residues. CDR1 is LGHNA and CDR2 is YSLEER in the germline V gene. In DNA form, the CDR3 reads TGCGCCAGCAGCCCTCGACAGGGGTACTATGGCTACACCTTC. This codes for CASSPRQGYYGYTF.

This chain joins TRBV5-1 and TRBJ1-1, with TRBD1 matching 8 bases. The CDR3 totals 12 residues. V dropped 4 bases and J dropped 11; count of bases not matched to a gene: 7. Germline lookup yields CDR1 SGHRS and CDR2 YFSETQ. The CDR3 nucleotides read TGCGCCAGCAGCGCAGGGGGCGCTGGGGCTTTCTTT. Translating gives CASSAGGAGAFF.

This chain connects TRBV5-1 to TRBJ1-6, with D possibly matching TRBD1 (6 bases). V lost 6 bases and J 7 bases, leaving 17 bases between the germline ends. Germline lookup yields CDR1 SGHRS and CDR2 YFSETQ. The CDR3 is 15 residues long. CDR3 coding DNA: TGCGCCAGCAAATTGGAGGCAGGGGAAAATTCACCCCTCCACTTT. It codes for CASKLEAGENSPLHF.

The chain has TRBV4-1 and TRBJ2-7; 9 bases match TRBD2. The germline V gene has CDR1 MGHRA and CDR2 YSYEKL. Germline trimming cut 0 bases from V and 4 bases from J; bases unmatched to any gene: 7. CDR3 size: 16 residues. The CDR3 loop reads CASSQERAGGRYEQYF. The CDR3 bases are TGCGCCAGCAGCCAAGAGAGGGCGGGGGGGCGTTACGAGCAGTACTTC.

The chain is built from TRBV29-1 and TRBJ2-7, with a tentative D call TRBD1 (6 bases). Between the trimmed V and J ends, which lost 4 bases and 4 bases, there was a span of 14 bases. In germline, CDR1 is SQVTM, CDR2 ANQGSEA. The CDR3 extends over 13 amino acids. Written as DNA, the CDR3 is TGCAGCGTTGCATGGGGGCAAGGTTACGAGCAGTACTTC. This sequence encodes CSVAWGQGYEQYF.

J is TRBJ2-1 and V is TRBV2; 7 bases map to TRBD2. With V trimmed by 5 bases and J by 6 bases, 4 bases remained unmatched. Looked up from germline, CDR1 is SNHLY and CDR2 is FYNNEI. The CDR3 is 13 residues long. The CDR3 spells CASSRLASNEQFF. The DNA for the CDR3 is TGTGCCAGCAGTCGACTAGCTAGCAATGAGCAGTTCTTC.

This clone was seen only a few times. The chain employs TRBV6-4 and TRBJ2-2, with TRBD1 identical over 7 bases. The CDR3 sequence is 14 residues long. Unmatched junction bases numbered 2, after V lost 4 bases and J lost 3 bases. Per the germline V gene, CDR1 is MRHNA and CDR2 is SNTAGT. CDR3 sequence: CASSGQGDTGELFF. The CDR3 DNA reads TGTGCCAGCAGTGGGCAGGGGGACACCGGGGAGCTGTTTTTT.

In this sample, this clone turned up a few times. The chain combines TRBV7-9 with TRBJ1-2, with 8 nucleotides matching TRBD1. V trimming: 5 bases; J trimming: 6 bases; junction bases outside the gene matches: 2. Per the germline V gene, CDR1 is SEHNR and CDR2 is FQNEAQ (reference sequence). This CDR3 region has 12 residues. DNA for the CDR3: TGTGCCAGCAGCCAGGGGGCTAATGGCTACACCTTC. This gives the protein CASSQGANGYTF. The full variable domain, in which reference TRBV7-9 and TRBJ1-2 provide the parts outside the CDR3, is DTGVSQNPRHKITKRGQNVTFRCDPISEHNRLYWYRQTLGQGPEFLTYFQNEAQLEKSRLLSDRFSAERPKGSFSTLEIQRTEQGDSAMYLCASSQGANGYTFGSGTRLTVV.

The chain is built from TRBV5-3 and TRBJ1-6; 7 bases are a match to TRBD1. TRBV5-3 is an ORF for which the function is uncertain. CDR3 length: 17 amino acids. V lost 1 base to trimming and J lost 5 bases; unmatched junction nucleotides: 9. CDR3 region: CARSLPSTGMNNSPLHF. CDR3 bases: TGTGCCAGAAGCTTGCCGTCGACAGGGATGAATAATTCACCCCTCCACTTT.

The genes are TRBV5-5 and TRBJ2-7; D remains ambiguous. Germline V gene data show CDR1 as SGHKS and CDR2 as YYEKEE (reference sequence). V was shortened by 0 bases and J by 3 bases, with 7 bases between the two germline ends. The CDR3 has 13 amino acids. Here the CDR3 DNA reads TGTGCCAGCAGCTTGGGGCAGTACTACGAGCAGTACGTC. This encodes CASSLGQYYEQYV.

The J gene is TRBJ2-5, the V gene TRBV9; tentative D call: TRBD2 (8 bases). CDR1 and CDR2 (germline): SGDLS, YYNGEE. This CDR3 spans 21 amino acids. V gave up 4 bases and J gave up 2 bases, with 33 bases separating them. CDR3 protein: CASSTSSREGSATGTQETQYF. As DNA, the CDR3 is TGTGCCAGCAGCACTAGTAGTCGGGAGGGGAGCGCGACAGGGACGCAAGAGACCCAGTACTTC.

The chain carries TRBV5-6 and TRBJ2-3, with D perhaps TRBD2 (7 bases). Germline CDR1 reads SGHDT; CDR2 reads YYEEEE. Deletions cut 9 bases from V and 3 bases from J, with 17 bases between. The CDR3 extends over 14 amino acids. CDR3 residues: CATGEGRTTDTQYF. CDR3 nucleotides: TGTGCCACAGGGGAGGGGCGTACTACAGATACGCAGTATTTT.

Comments on this clone: The same CDR3 is also encoded by other DNA sequences in this sample. The rearrangement joins TRBV6-5 to TRBJ1-5, with 10 bases identical to TRBD1. Looked up from germline, CDR1 is MNHEY and CDR2 is SVGAGI. Germline trimming cut 6 bases from V and 2 bases from J; bases unmatched to any gene: 4. The CDR3 spans 15 residues. CDR3 in DNA: TGTGCCAGCAGGCTGGGGACAGGGGGCAATCAGCCCCAGCATTTT. Its translation is CASRLGTGGNQPQHF.

The chain is built from TRBV27 and TRBJ2-1, with 9 bases lining up with TRBD1. From germline, CDR1 is MNHEY and CDR2 SMNVEV (reference sequence). Losses at the gene ends were 6 bases for V and 4 bases for J; bases not matched to a gene: 7. The CDR3 spans 15 residues. CDR3 residues: CASSYDRGFYNEQFF. In DNA form, the CDR3 reads TGTGCCAGCAGCTACGACAGGGGGTTTTACAATGAGCAGTTCTTC.

This clone was seen once. The rearrangement joins TRBV11-2 to TRBJ2-7; 10 nucleotides match TRBD1. V shed 6 bases, J shed 6 bases, and the junction held 5 bases outside the gene matches. Germline V gene data show CDR1 as SGHAT and CDR2 as FQNNGV. There are 13 residues in the CDR3. CDR3 coding DNA: TGTGCCAGCAGTTACGACAGGGGGCGCGAGCAGTACTTC. It yields the protein CASSYDRGREQYF.